This T cell receptor beta chain was profiled in a study of Ad26.COV2.S vaccination and SARS-CoV-2 variants. Study as a whole: Within the COV1001 Ad26.COV2.S trial arm, the donor was enrolled. Study outcomes and limitations: Vaccinated and placebo-treated recipients had similar non-spike TCR breadth.

V was pared by 5 bases and J by 7 bases, with 10 bases of the junction left unmatched. The CDR3 has 17 residues. In germline, CDR1 is KGHSH, CDR2 LQKENI. Treatment indicated: over 15 received Ad26.COV2.S at low or high dose, single or two shots; about 5 received placebo; per-sample allocation not given. Specimen acquisition occurred on day 63 following the initial vaccine or placebo injection. Boston provided a donor who was an adult aged 18-55 years. Ad26.COV2.S expressed prefusion-stabilized spike from the original Wuhan strain. Method: immunoSEQ multiplex PCR; TCRdb's copy keeps in-frame clones and lacks some. The data show about 680,000 clones, with roughly 90% seen just once and about 1.5% held by the top ten. Concerning this clone: What it binds is not known.

The TCR was taken from a person between 18 and 59 years old who received the Ad26.COV2.S COVID-19 vaccine or a placebo. V and J are TRBV18 and TRBJ2-1, with 14 bases that match TRBD2. Sequenced here: peripheral blood, sampled in a trial of Ad26.COV2.S vaccine versus placebo. The CDR3 DNA sequence: TGTGCCAGCTCAAGGCGACTAGCGGGAGGGACATGGAATGAGCAGTTCTTC. As protein: CASSRRLAGGTWNEQFF.